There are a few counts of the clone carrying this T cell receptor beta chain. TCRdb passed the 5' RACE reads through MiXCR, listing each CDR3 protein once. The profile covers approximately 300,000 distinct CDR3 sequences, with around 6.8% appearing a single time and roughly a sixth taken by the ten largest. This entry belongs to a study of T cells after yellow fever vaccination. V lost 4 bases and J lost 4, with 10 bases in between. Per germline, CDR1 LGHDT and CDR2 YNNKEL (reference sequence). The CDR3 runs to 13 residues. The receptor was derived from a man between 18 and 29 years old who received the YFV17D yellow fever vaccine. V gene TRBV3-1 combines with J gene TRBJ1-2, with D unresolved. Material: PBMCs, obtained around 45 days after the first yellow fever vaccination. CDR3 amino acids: CASSPQQLYGYTF. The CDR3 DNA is TGTGCCAGCAGCCCCCAACAACTCTATGGCTACACCTTC.